The 30 T cell receptor beta chains below all came from one sample that was sequenced in a study of CD8+ T cells in alopecia areata. Investigators isolated RNA and reverse transcribed it into cDNA to act as the sequencing template. TCRdb's copy holds only in-frame clones and misses some; the assay was immunoSEQ multiplex PCR. This sample has hundreds of thousands of clones, with 50% to 65% found just once. The sequences come from CD4+ T cells sorted from blood, collected at week 0. These TCRs come from a human donor with alopecia areata.

The CDR3 loop is CASSFYAGQANSPLHF. The CDR3 region has the DNA TGTGCCAGCAGTTTCTACGCGGGACAGGCTAATTCACCCCTCCACTTT. The V gene is TRBV2, the J gene TRBJ1-6, with 8 bases fitting TRBD1. V was clipped by 5 bases and J by 6 bases; unmatched bases: 9. In germline, CDR1 is SNHLY, CDR2 FYNNEI. This CDR3 is 16 amino acids long.

This clone turned up a few times. The chain recombines TRBV6-5 with TRBJ1-6; 8 bases align to TRBD1. The CDR3 has 16 residues. V dropped 2 bases and J dropped 6; count of bases not matched to a gene: 6. Per the germline V gene, CDR1 is MNHEY and CDR2 is SVGAGI. CDR3 nucleotide sequence: TGTGCCAGCAGTTACGTACCGGGACAGGCTAATTCACCCCTCCACTTT. This codes for CASSYVPGQANSPLHF.

This clone has a count of ten or more. This chain joins TRBV7-9 and TRBJ1-1; maybe TRBD1 (6 bases). In germline, CDR1 is SEHNR, CDR2 FQNEAQ (reference sequence). V shed 4 bases and J shed 11 bases, with 14 bases lying between them. This CDR3 is built from 12 residues. CDR3 loop: CASSSDQGIAFF. Here the CDR3 DNA reads TGTGCCAGCAGCTCTGACCAGGGGATCGCTTTCTTT.

The chain is built from TRBV20-1 and TRBJ2-1; D is unresolved. This CDR3 has 11 amino acids. Germline-derived CDR1 and CDR2 are DFQATT and SNEGSKA (reference sequence). Trimming stripped 3 bases from V and 7 bases from J, with 7 bases between. For the CDR3, the DNA is TGCAGTGCTAGTCGCGTTAATGAGCAGTTCTTC. Its translation is CSASRVNEQFF.

This clone was detected a few times. This chain links TRBV30 with TRBJ2-7; 13 positions match TRBD2. CDR1 and CDR2 from the germline V gene are GTSNPN and SVGIG (reference sequence). V dropped 5 bases and J dropped 1; count of bases not matched to a gene: 5. CDR3 size: 15 residues. The CDR3 reads CAWVGTSGMSYEQYF. In nucleotides, the CDR3 is TGTGCCTGGGTCGGGACTAGCGGGATGTCCTACGAGCAGTACTTC.

The chain recombines TRBV5-4 with TRBJ2-2; TRBD1 might be the D (6 bases). Trimming cost V 2 bases and J 5 bases, with 10 bases left between them. The CDR3 totals 14 residues. In germline, CDR1 is SGHNT, CDR2 YYREEE (reference sequence). The DNA of the CDR3 is TGTGCCAGCAGCTTAGACAGGAGGACCGGGGAGCTGTTTTTT. Translating it yields CASSLDRRTGELFF.

This chain connects TRBV30 to TRBJ1-2, with D possibly matching TRBD1 (6 bases). V was cut by 4 bases and J by 6 bases, with 9 bases left in between. From germline, CDR1 is GTSNPN and CDR2 SVGIG (reference sequence). This CDR3 has 11 residues. Here the CDR3 DNA reads TGTGCCTGGAAGGGGGGAGATGGCTACACCTTC. It specifies CAWKGGDGYTF.

The chain couples TRBV2 to TRBJ2-1, with 8 nucleotides matching TRBD1. CDR1 and CDR2 (germline): SNHLY, FYNNEI. The CDR3 is 15 residues long. Losses at the gene ends were 8 bases for V and 0 bases for J; bases not matched to a gene: 6. As DNA, the CDR3 is TGTGCCAGCCGCAAGACAGGGGTCTCCTACAATGAGCAGTTCTTC. It encodes CASRKTGVSYNEQFF. Supplemented by reference TRBV2 and TRBJ2-1, the full variable domain reads EPEVTQTPSHQVTQMGQEVILRCVPISNHLYFYWYRQILGQKVEFLVSFYNNEISEKSEIFDDQFSVERPDGSNFTLKIRSTKLEDSAMYFCASRKTGVSYNEQFFGPGTRLTVL.

This chain connects TRBV15 to TRBJ2-5; no clear D. Germline V gives CDR1 LNHNV, CDR2 YYDKDF (reference sequence). The CDR3 extends over 15 amino acids. V lost 0 bases and J 4 bases, leaving 12 bases between the germline ends. The CDR3 bases are TGTGCCACCAGCAGAGATGCCGGGCCGTCAGAGACCCAGTACTTC. Its protein is CATSRDAGPSETQYF.

The chain recombines TRBV4-2 with TRBJ2-3; unclear D gene. This CDR3 has 14 amino acids. Germline loops: CDR1 LGHNA, CDR2 YNFKEQ. V shed 1 base and J shed 0 bases, with 5 bases lying between them. CDR3 region: CASSQATSTDTQYF. For the CDR3, the DNA is TGTGCCAGCAGCCAAGCAACTAGCACAGATACGCAGTATTTT.

This chain joins TRBV6-5 and TRBJ1-5; unclear D gene. Trimming cost V 0 bases and J 0 bases, with 6 bases left between them. The CDR3 is made up of 15 amino acids. Germline assignment: CDR1 MNHEY and CDR2 SVGAGI. In DNA, the CDR3 is TGTGCCAGCAGTTACTCGTACGGTAGCAATCAGCCCCAGCATTTT. Encoded protein: CASSYSYGSNQPQHF.

The CDR3 spells CAWLQGATETQYF. In DNA form, the CDR3 reads TGTGCCTGGTTGCAGGGGGCCACGGAGACCCAGTACTTC. The genes are TRBV30 and TRBJ2-5; 8 bases are a match to TRBD1. The CDR3 consists of 13 residues. The V and J ends lost 5 bases and 5 bases, in that order; junction bases with no gene match: 7. Germline V gene sequence: CDR1 GTSNPN, CDR2 SVGIG (reference sequence).

The chain couples TRBV13 to TRBJ1-6; D is unclear. Germline V gene sequence: CDR1 PRHDT, CDR2 FYEKMQ (reference sequence). CDR3 length: 16 residues. V gave up 0 bases and J gave up 0 bases, with 6 bases separating them. The CDR3 is CASSLGFPSYNSPLHF. CDR3 DNA: TGTGCCAGCAGCTTAGGCTTCCCCTCCTATAATTCACCCCTCCACTTT.

DNA of the CDR3: TGCAGCGTTCGTCCCGAGAGTGGGTCGGAGACCCAGTACTTC. Translated: CSVRPESGSETQYF. The chain has TRBV29-1 and TRBJ2-5; no reliable D call. Trimming cost V 5 bases and J 5 bases, with 18 bases left between them. The CDR3 extends over 14 amino acids. Germline V lookup: CDR1 SQVTM, CDR2 ANQGSEA.

The chain uses TRBV29-1 and TRBJ2-5, with D perhaps matching TRBD1 (5 bases). This CDR3 contains 12 residues. The ends were cut back, 1 base at V and 7 bases at J, with 10 bases in the middle. From germline, CDR1 is SQVTM and CDR2 ANQGSEA. The CDR3 DNA reads TGCAGCGTTGAAGGGCAGGGCGGGACCCAGTACTTC. This translates into CSVEGQGGTQYF.

The V gene is TRBV30, the J gene TRBJ1-1; D remains ambiguous. The CDR3 has 12 residues. Germline CDR1 and CDR2: GTSNPN and SVGIG (reference sequence). The V end lost 5 bases, the J end lost 1 base, and 8 bases lay between the germline ends. Written as DNA, the CDR3 is TGTGCCTGGGAAACGGGGAACACTGAAGCTTTCTTT. It is translated as CAWETGNTEAFF.

This clone was observed a single time. This chain joins TRBV30 and TRBJ2-2, with unresolved D. Looked up from germline, CDR1 is GTSNPN and CDR2 is SVGIG (reference sequence). V dropped 1 base and J dropped 0 bases, with 3 bases sitting between them. The CDR3 sequence is 13 residues long. The CDR3 DNA is TGTGCCTGGAGTGGCGCGAACACCGGGGAGCTGTTTTTT. Protein: CAWSGANTGELFF.

The V call is TRBV20-1, the J call TRBJ2-7; D is uncertain. CDR1 and CDR2 from the germline V gene are DFQATT and SNEGSKA (reference sequence). CDR3 length: 9 amino acids. The V gene lost 5 bases and the J gene lost 4 bases, with 3 bases spanning the gap. CDR3 DNA: TGCAGTGCTGGATACGAGCAGTACTTC. It is translated as CSAGYEQYF.

CDR3 in amino acids: CSVEEGGRGYGYTF. The CDR3 DNA reads as TGCAGCGTTGAAGAGGGGGGGCGCGGCTATGGCTACACCTTC. V and J are TRBV29-1 and TRBJ1-2; possibly TRBD1 for D (6 bases). Germline CDR1 and CDR2: SQVTM and ANQGSEA. The ends were cut back, 0 bases at V and 4 bases at J, with 12 bases in the middle. CDR3 size: 14 residues. Full variable domain (missing parts from reference TRBV29-1 and TRBJ1-2): SAVISQKPSRDICQRGTSLTIQCQVDSQVTMMFWYRQQPGQSLTLIATANQGSEATYESGFVIDKFPISRPNLTFSTLTVSNMSPEDSSIYLCSVEEGGRGYGYTFGSGTRLTVV.

The chain carries TRBV4-2 and TRBJ2-3; 9 nucleotides agree with TRBD2. Germline CDR1 LGHNA, CDR2 YNFKEQ. There are 16 residues in the CDR3. The V gene end was trimmed by 4 bases and the J gene end by 6 bases; junction bases not matched to a gene: 11. CDR3 loop: CASSPGSGGPEDTQYF. For the CDR3, the DNA is TGTGCCAGCAGCCCGGGGAGCGGGGGGCCCGAGGATACGCAGTATTTT.

The chain links TRBV10-3 to TRBJ2-1; D is unclear. V lost 2 bases and J lost 6, with 5 bases in between. This CDR3 region has 12 residues. Germline V lookup: CDR1 ENHRY, CDR2 SYGVKD. CDR3 sequence (DNA): TGTGCCATCAGTGAGAACTTCAATGAGCAGTTCTTC. Its translation: CAISENFNEQFF.

V is TRBV4-1 and J is TRBJ1-2; D is ambiguous. CDR1 MGHRA and CDR2 YSYEKL come from the germline V gene. The CDR3 is 15 residues long. V was trimmed by 1 base and J by 3 bases, leaving 12 bases between them. The DNA for the CDR3 is TGCGCCAGCAGCCAAGTGGTCAAACGAGACTATGGCTACACCTTC. It yields the protein CASSQVVKRDYGYTF.

The rearrangement uses TRBV15 and TRBJ2-2; D is uncertain. CDR3 length: 13 residues. Germline CDR1 LNHNV, CDR2 YYDKDF (reference sequence). Trimming stripped 2 bases from V and 3 bases from J, with 4 bases between. The CDR3 region is CATSRPYTGELFF. The CDR3 DNA is TGTGCCACCAGCAGACCTTACACCGGGGAGCTGTTTTTT.

The V and J genes are TRBV2 and TRBJ1-2; D call uncertain. Trimming shortened V by 5 bases and J by 8 bases, and 9 bases separated the two germline ends. Germline V gene sequence: CDR1 SNHLY, CDR2 FYNNEI. The CDR3 spans 11 residues. The CDR3 region has the DNA TGTGCCAGCAGTCCCCATCTAGGCTACACCTTC. This gives the protein CASSPHLGYTF.

The rearrangement links TRBV30 to TRBJ2-5; D gene ambiguous. Germline CDR1 is GTSNPN and CDR2 is SVGIG (reference sequence). V shed 7 bases and J shed 5 bases, with 11 bases lying between them. The CDR3 runs 11 residues. The CDR3 protein is CALTVRETQYF. The CDR3 coding sequence is TGTGCCTTGACGGTGCGGGAGACCCAGTACTTC.

The genes are TRBV19 and TRBJ1-1; perhaps TRBD1 as D (5 bases). Germline V gene sequence: CDR1 LNHDA, CDR2 SQIVND (reference sequence). CDR3 length equals 17 residues. Trimming stripped 1 base from V and 0 bases from J, with 15 bases between. CDR3 in amino acids: CASSIGGGLRLNTEAFF. In DNA, the CDR3 is TGTGCCAGTAGTATAGGGGGGGGACTGAGATTGAACACTGAAGCTTTCTTT.

V and J are TRBV5-1 and TRBJ2-1; 7 bases fit TRBD1. This CDR3 has 15 amino acids. Germline-derived CDR1 and CDR2 are SGHRS and YFSETQ. V gave up 2 bases and J gave up 7 bases; unmatched junction bases: 9. CDR3 nucleotides: TGCGCCAGCAGCTTCCAGGGGGAGTTTGAGAATGAGCAGTTCTTC. Residues: CASSFQGEFENEQFF. The whole variable domain, remainder taken from reference TRBV5-1 and TRBJ2-1, is KAGVTQTPRYLIKTRGQQVTLSCSPISGHRSVSWYQQTPGQGLQFLFEYFSETQRNKGNFPGRFSGRQFSNSRSEMNVSTLELGDSALYLCASSFQGEFENEQFFGPGTRLTVL.

This chain links TRBV7-9 with TRBJ2-7; D perhaps matches TRBD2 (6 bases). Looked up from germline, CDR1 is SEHNR and CDR2 is FQNEAQ (reference sequence). The CDR3 length is 13 residues. V lost 5 bases to trimming and J lost 1 base, with 9 bases between them. CDR3 sequence: CASSEGLSYEQYF. The CDR3 bases are TGTGCCAGCAGCGAGGGACTGTCCTACGAGCAGTACTTC.

The rearrangement links TRBV7-2 to TRBJ2-1; no definite D call. Per germline, CDR1 SGHTA and CDR2 FQGNSA. The length of the CDR3 is 17 residues. V lost 4 bases, J lost 0 bases, and 16 bases lay in between. CDR3 region: CASSSRASWSSYNEQFF. CDR3 DNA sequence: TGTGCCAGCAGCTCCAGAGCCAGTTGGAGCTCCTACAATGAGCAGTTCTTC.

This clone appeared once. The V gene is TRBV4-2, the J gene TRBJ2-5; D not certain. Per germline, CDR1 LGHNA and CDR2 YNFKEQ. The CDR3 runs to 13 residues. Trimming took 3 bases from V and 5 from J, leaving 10 bases between them. As DNA, the CDR3 is TGTGCCAGCAGCCATCTTATGTTGGAGACCCAGTACTTC. Protein product: CASSHLMLETQYF.